The 8 T cell receptor beta chains below come from one sample, sequenced in a study of cytomegalovirus exposure and HLA in healthy donors. Primers: 60 Vbeta forward and 13 Jbeta reverse. Generated by immunoSEQ multiplex PCR, the TCRdb table keeps only in-frame clones and is missing some. The sample has more than 95,000 clones, about 79% seen once. The source material was PBMCs. These receptors all come from a woman aged 50 to 60 in good health and CMV-seronegative.

The J gene is TRBJ2-3, the V gene TRBV7-8; TRBD1 matches at 8 bases. CDR3 length: 15 amino acids. V shed 4 bases and J 2 bases; nucleotides not matched to a gene: 5. From germline, CDR1 is SGHVS and CDR2 FQNEAQ. CDR3 loop: CASSSLRGHTDTQYF. The CDR3 coding sequence is TGTGCCAGCAGCTCGCTCAGGGGGCACACAGATACGCAGTATTTT.

The rearrangement links TRBV5-8 to TRBJ2-1; unclear D gene. This CDR3 has 15 residues. Germline V gene sequence: CDR1 SGHTS, CDR2 YDEGEE. Trimming pared 0 bases from V and 5 bases from J, leaving 12 bases between. The CDR3 loop is CASSLDLAGHNEQFF. The CDR3 region has the DNA TGTGCCAGCAGCTTGGATTTGGCAGGCCACAATGAGCAGTTCTTC. The whole variable domain, filled in from reference TRBV5-8 and TRBJ2-1, reads EAGVTQSPTHLIKTRGQQATLRCSPISGHTSVYWYQQALGLGLQFLLWYDEGEERNRGNFPPRFSGRQFPNYSSELNVNALELEDSALYLCASSLDLAGHNEQFFGPGTRLTVL.

The chain couples TRBV7-9 to TRBJ1-1, with a tentative D call TRBD1 (5 bases). Germline V gene lookup returns CDR1 SEHNR and CDR2 FQNEAQ (reference sequence). V dropped 3 bases and J dropped 0 bases, with 8 bases sitting between them. CDR3 size: 14 residues. The CDR3 loop is CASSLGLVNTEAFF. CDR3 nucleotide sequence: TGTGCCAGCAGCTTGGGACTGGTGAACACTGAAGCTTTCTTT.

The chain is built from TRBV19 and TRBJ2-7, with D perhaps matching TRBD1 (7 bases). The V and J ends lost 5 bases and 0 bases respectively, with 17 bases between them. This CDR3 has 16 amino acids. CDR1 is LNHDA, CDR2 SQIVND, per germline (reference sequence). This CDR3 reads CASSPGGQLPSYEQYF. CDR3 DNA: TGTGCCAGTAGTCCCGGGGGACAGCTCCCCTCCTACGAGCAGTACTTC. The whole variable domain, filled in from reference TRBV19 and TRBJ2-7, reads DGGITQSPKYLFRKEGQNVTLSCEQNLNHDAMYWYRQDPGQGLRLIYYSQIVNDFQKGDIAEGYSVSREKKESFPLTVTSAQKNPTAFYLCASSPGGQLPSYEQYFGPGTRLTVT.

CDR3 coding DNA: TGTGCCAGCACCCTAAACGCGGGAGTATACTACGAGCAGTACTTC. Translating it yields CASTLNAGVYYEQYF. The rearrangement joins TRBV11-2 to TRBJ2-5; 7 bases match TRBD2. TRBJ2-7 matches the DNA end more closely, so the J call is doubtful. Looked up from germline, CDR1 is SGHAT and CDR2 is FQNNGV. The CDR3 contains 15 residues.

This clone occurred once. The chain carries TRBV30 and TRBJ2-1, with D hard to call. V lost 0 bases to trimming and J lost 5 bases, with 8 bases between them. Germline V gene sequence: CDR1 GTSNPN, CDR2 SVGIG (reference sequence). The CDR3 totals 13 residues. CDR3 in amino acids: CAWSVQGDNEQFF. In nucleotides, the CDR3 is TGTGCCTGGAGTGTACAAGGAGACAATGAGCAGTTCTTC.

The CDR3 region is CAITEGYSYEQYF. The CDR3 DNA reads as TGTGCCATCACCGAGGGCTATTCCTACGAGCAGTACTTC. J is TRBJ2-5 and V is TRBV10-3; D is possibly TRBD2 (5 bases). The DNA end favors TRBJ2-7, so the J call may be wrong. Germline lookup yields CDR1 ENHRY and CDR2 SYGVKD. The CDR3 contains 13 residues.

The rearrangement uses TRBV13 and TRBJ2-1; D possibly corresponds to TRBD2 (6 bases). Trimming removed 5 bases from V and 7 bases from J, with 18 bases in between. From germline, CDR1 is PRHDT and CDR2 FYEKMQ (reference sequence). The CDR3 spans 15 residues. The CDR3 sequence: CASSVSTGLLNEQFF. The CDR3 bases are TGTGCCAGCAGCGTGTCCACGGGACTTTTGAATGAGCAGTTCTTC.